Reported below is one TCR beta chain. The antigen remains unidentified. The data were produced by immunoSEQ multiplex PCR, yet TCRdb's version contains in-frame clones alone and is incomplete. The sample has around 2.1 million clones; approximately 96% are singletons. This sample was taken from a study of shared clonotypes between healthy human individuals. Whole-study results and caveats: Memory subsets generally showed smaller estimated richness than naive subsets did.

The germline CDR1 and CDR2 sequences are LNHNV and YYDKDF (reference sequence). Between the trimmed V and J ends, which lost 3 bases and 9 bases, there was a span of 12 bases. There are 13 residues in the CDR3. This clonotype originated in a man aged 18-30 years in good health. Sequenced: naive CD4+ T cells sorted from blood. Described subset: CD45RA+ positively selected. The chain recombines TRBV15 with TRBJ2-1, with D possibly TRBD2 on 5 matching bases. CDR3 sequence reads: CATSSVVGGEQFF. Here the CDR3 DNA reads TGTGCCACCAGCAGTGTCGTAGGAGGTGAGCAGTTCTTC.